This TCR beta chain was identified during a study of cytomegalovirus exposure and HLA in healthy donors. CDR1 is MNHEY and CDR2 is SMNVEV in the germline V gene (reference sequence). This CDR3 spans 14 amino acids. Trimming removed 5 bases from V and 0 bases from J; junction bases left unmatched: 3. This table comes from immunoSEQ multiplex PCR, and its TCRdb copy is limited to in-frame clones, with some not included. The sample lists fewer than 200,000 clones, approximately 89% occurring once. Sequencing input: PBMCs. The clonotype was recovered from a man aged 30 to 39 in good health and CMV-seropositive. V gene TRBV27 combines with J gene TRBJ2-5, with 7 bases fitting TRBD1. CDR3: CASSETGYQETQYF. The CDR3 nucleotides read TGTGCCAGCAGTGAGACAGGGTACCAAGAGACCCAGTACTTC.